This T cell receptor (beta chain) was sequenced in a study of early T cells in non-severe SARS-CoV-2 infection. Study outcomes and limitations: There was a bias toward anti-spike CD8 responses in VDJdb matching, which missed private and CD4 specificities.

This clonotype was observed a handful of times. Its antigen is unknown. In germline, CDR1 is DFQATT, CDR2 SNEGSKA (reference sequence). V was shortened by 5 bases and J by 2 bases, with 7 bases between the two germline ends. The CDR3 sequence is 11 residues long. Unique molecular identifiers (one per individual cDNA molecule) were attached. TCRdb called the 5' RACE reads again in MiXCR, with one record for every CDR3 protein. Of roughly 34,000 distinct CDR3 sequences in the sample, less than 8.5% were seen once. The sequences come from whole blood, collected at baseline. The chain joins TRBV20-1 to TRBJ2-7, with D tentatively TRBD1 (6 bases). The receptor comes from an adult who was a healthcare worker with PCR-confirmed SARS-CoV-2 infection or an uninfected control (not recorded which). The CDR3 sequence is CSARTAYEQYF. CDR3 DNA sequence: TGCAGTGCTCGGACAGCCTACGAGCAGTACTTC.